These T cell receptor beta chains were read from a single sample in a study of blood T cell repertoires in COVID-19. The data were produced by immunoSEQ multiplex PCR, yet TCRdb's version contains in-frame clones alone and is incomplete. The sample has around 240,000 clones, 83% seen once; the top ten hold around 7.2%. Material: peripheral blood. The receptor set was obtained from a woman between 45 and 60 years old with acute or convalescent COVID-19. The CDR3 runs from the conserved cysteine through the conserved F or W. D genes are given only for firm matches. Expanded clones are given a class, and other clones once, few, many or no size at all.

TRBV11-2	NA	NA	TRBJ1-1	CASSTRQVSNTEAFF	TGTGCCAGCAGCACCCGACAGGTATCGAACACTGAAGCTTTCTTT
TRBV6-6	NA	NA	TRBJ1-5	CASCTVNQPQHF	TGTGCCAGCTGCACGGTCAATCAGCCCCAGCATTTT
TRBV20-1	NA	NA	TRBJ2-7	CSARQGGEQYF	TGCAGTGCTAGACAGGGTGGGGAGCAGTACTTC
TRBV7-9	NA	NA	TRBJ2-4	CASSHQLKNIQYF	TGTGCCAGCAGCCACCAGTTGAAAAACATTCAGTACTTC
TRBV6-1	TRBD1	few	TRBJ1-2	CASSEEGIGTAVYGYTF	TGTGCCAGCAGTGAGGAGGGAATAGGGACAGCCGTCTATGGCTACACCTTC
TRBV19	TRBD1	NA	TRBJ2-5	CASSISPDRGLGGETQYF	TGTGCCAGTAGTATCTCCCCGGACAGGGGGCTGGGTGGGGAGACCCAGTACTTC
TRBV28	NA	NA	TRBJ1-5	CASSWGVSNQPQHF	TGTGCCAGCAGTTGGGGGGTTAGCAATCAGCCCCAGCATTTT
TRBV7-9	NA	NA	TRBJ1-1	CASTEVEGGSTEAFF	TGTGCCAGCACCGAAGTAGAGGGTGGCAGCACTGAAGCTTTCTTT
TRBV12-3/TRBV12-4	NA	once	TRBJ1-2	CASSTSYGYTF	TGTGCCAGCAGCACCAGCTATGGCTACACCTTC
TRBV7-3	NA	NA	TRBJ1-6	CASSLIQGHSPLHF	TGTGCCAGCAGCTTAATTCAGGGGCATTCACCCCTCCACTTT
TRBV2	NA	few	TRBJ2-7	CASSTRTASYEQYF	TGTGCCAGCAGTACTAGGACAGCCTCCTACGAGCAGTACTTC
TRBV4-1	TRBD2	NA	TRBJ2-5	CASSQGLTSGSGETQYF	TGCGCCAGCAGTCAAGGCTTAACTAGCGGGAGTGGGGAGACCCAGTACTTC
TRBV19	NA	NA	TRBJ1-5	CASTGREGRGSNQPQHF	TGTGCCAGTACGGGCAGGGAGGGTAGAGGTAGCAATCAGCCCCAGCATTTT
TRBV4-1	TRBD1	NA	TRBJ1-1	CASSLRDRGVTEAFF	TGCGCCAGCAGCCTCCGGGACAGGGGCGTCACTGAAGCTTTCTTT